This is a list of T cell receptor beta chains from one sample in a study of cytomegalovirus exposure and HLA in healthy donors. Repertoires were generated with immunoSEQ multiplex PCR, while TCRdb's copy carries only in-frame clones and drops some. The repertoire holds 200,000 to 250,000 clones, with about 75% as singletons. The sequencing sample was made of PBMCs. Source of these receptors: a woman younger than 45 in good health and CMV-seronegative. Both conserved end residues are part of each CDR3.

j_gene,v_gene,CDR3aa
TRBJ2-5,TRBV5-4,CASRTGNQETQYF
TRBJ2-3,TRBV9,CASSVAGSTDTQYF
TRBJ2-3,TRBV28,CASSAGSDTDTQYF
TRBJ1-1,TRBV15,CATSTDRGGGGRVGDTEAFF
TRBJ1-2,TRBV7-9,CASSREESYGYTF
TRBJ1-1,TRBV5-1,CASSLSVVNTEAFF
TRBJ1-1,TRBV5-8,CATKRRAGRNTEAFF
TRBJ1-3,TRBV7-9,CASSPGESVGNTIYF
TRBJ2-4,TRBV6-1,CASSEQLGLGFRLAKNIQYF
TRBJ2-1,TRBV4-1,CASSQDTLAGVYNEQFF
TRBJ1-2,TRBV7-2,CASSLEEGSVYGYTF
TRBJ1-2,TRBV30,CAWSAANYGYTF
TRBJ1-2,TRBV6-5,CASSYSTGGGYTF
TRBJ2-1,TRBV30,CAWRAYRDGYNEQFF
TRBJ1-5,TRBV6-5,CASSRGPDQPQHF
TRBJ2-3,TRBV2,CATRQGGADTQYF
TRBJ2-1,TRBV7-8,CASSSSGTSGGLYNEQFF
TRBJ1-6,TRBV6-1,CASSEARSASPLHF
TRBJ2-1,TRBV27,CASSLEWGPNEQFF
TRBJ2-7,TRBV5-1,CASSLEGAPVVDEQYF
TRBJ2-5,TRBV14,CASSQVGVGTQYF
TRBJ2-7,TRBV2,CASRDRGSEQYF